The clone carrying this TCR beta chain was recorded a few times. The sample comes from a study of T-cell memory formation after mild COVID-19. Study-level information: Among the donors, TCR clusters were largely specific to each donor.

With constant-segment primers, 5'RACE yielded cDNA libraries of TCR alpha and TCR beta that carried sample barcodes and UMIs. Each CDR3 protein gets one entry after TCRdb re-called the 5' RACE reads with MiXCR. The profile shows over 400,000 distinct CDR3 sequences, 20% to 30% of them singletons. V shed 4 bases and J shed 6 bases, with 9 bases lying between them. The germline V gene encodes CDR1 LGHDT and CDR2 YNNKEL (reference sequence). The CDR3 covers 12 residues. J is TRBJ1-1 and V is TRBV3-1; a weak D match, TRBD1 (5 bases). The material sequenced was PBMCs or a T cell subset sorted from them (not recorded which). The origin of this receptor is an adult woman who had mild COVID-19 (a few samples of this study predate the infection). Cell type and time point are not known. The CDR3 nucleotides are TGTGCCAGCAGCCCGAGACAGTCTGAAGCTTTCTTT. Its protein product is CASSPRQSEAFF.